The 32 T cell receptor beta chains in this list originate from one sample, sequenced in a study of Tregs in tolerant kidney transplant recipients. Only in-frame clones appear in the TCRdb table, and some are missing; sequencing was by immunoSEQ multiplex PCR. The sample yields 68,000 or so clones, roughly 84% seen once. Sequencing used CD4+ T cells from blood. Receptors were obtained from a human donor in good health.

The chain combines TRBV5-1 with TRBJ2-7, with 9 bases aligning to TRBD1. Per the germline V gene, CDR1 is SGHRS and CDR2 is YFSETQ. With V trimmed by 0 bases and J by 5 bases, 3 bases remained unmatched. The CDR3 runs to 14 residues. The CDR3 loop is CASSLVGTGNEQYF. CDR3 DNA: TGCGCCAGCAGCTTGGTGGGGACAGGGAACGAGCAGTACTTC. Drawing the rest from reference TRBV5-1 and TRBJ2-7, the complete variable domain is KAGVTQTPRYLIKTRGQQVTLSCSPISGHRSVSWYQQTPGQGLQFLFEYFSETQRNKGNFPGRFSGRQFSNSRSEMNVSTLELGDSALYLCASSLVGTGNEQYFGPGTRLTVT.

CDR3 bases: TGTGCCAGCACCCTAGGGGGGGCGTTGGGAGAAGCTTTCTTT. Its protein product is CASTLGGALGEAFF. The gene calls are TRBV14 and TRBJ1-1; maybe TRBD1 (6 bases). The germline V gene encodes CDR1 SGHDN and CDR2 FVKESK. The CDR3 has 14 amino acids. Between the trimmed V and J ends, which lost 7 bases and 8 bases, there was a span of 20 bases.

CDR3 residues: CASSVEGDTQYF. CDR3 in DNA: TGTGCCAGCAGCGTCGAAGGGGATACGCAGTATTTT. The chain is built from TRBV7-2 and TRBJ2-3; D gene ambiguous. CDR3 size: 12 residues. Trimming removed 5 bases at V and 6 bases at J, with 9 bases between. The germline gives CDR1 SGHTA, CDR2 FQGNSA.

The V gene is TRBV11-2, the J gene TRBJ2-7; 7 nucleotides line up with TRBD1. This CDR3 has 15 amino acids. Germline lookup yields CDR1 SGHAT and CDR2 FQNNGV. With 2 bases clipped from V and 3 bases from J, the junction kept 7 bases outside the gene matches. CDR3: CASSLSGQGDYEQYF. The CDR3 coding sequence is TGTGCCAGCAGCTTATCGGGGCAGGGGGACTACGAGCAGTACTTC. Complete variable domain (other parts from reference TRBV11-2 and TRBJ2-7): EAGVAQSPRYKIIEKRQSVAFWCNPISGHATLYWYQQILGQGPKLLIQFQNNGVVDDSQLPKDRFSAERLKGVDSTLKIQPAKLEDSAVYLCASSLSGQGDYEQYFGPGTRLTVT.

This rearrangement joins TRBV19 to TRBJ1-3; 12 bases align to TRBD1. The V gene end was trimmed by 7 bases and the J gene end by 4 bases; junction bases not matched to a gene: 11. CDR1 LNHDA and CDR2 SQIVND come from the germline V gene (reference sequence). This CDR3 contains 17 residues. The CDR3 coding sequence is TGTGCCAGTAAATGGTCCGGGACAGGGGGCGGAGGAAACACCATATATTTT. It translates to CASKWSGTGGGGNTIYF.

This chain connects TRBV19 to TRBJ2-2, with 8 bases aligning to TRBD2. Germline CDR1 reads LNHDA; CDR2 reads SQIVND (reference sequence). The CDR3 totals 15 residues. After removal of 9 bases from V and 7 bases from J, the junction contained 13 bases not matched to a gene. The CDR3 reads CASGGLALLSGELFF. The CDR3 coding sequence is TGTGCCAGCGGAGGACTAGCCCTGTTGAGCGGGGAGCTGTTTTTT.

The chain links TRBV6-5 to TRBJ1-1; TRBD1 might be the D (5 bases). Germline V gene lookup returns CDR1 MNHEY and CDR2 SVGAGI. V shed 0 bases and J shed 0 bases, with 8 bases lying between them. The CDR3 length is 15 residues. The CDR3 DNA sequence: TGTGCCAGCAGTTACTCGGGGGGGATGAACACTGAAGCTTTCTTT. This codes for CASSYSGGMNTEAFF.

The chain uses TRBV2 and TRBJ1-2; 10 positions agree with TRBD1. The V segment lost 5 bases and the J segment 6 bases; nucleotides outside the gene matches: 6. Germline CDR1 is SNHLY and CDR2 is FYNNEI. This CDR3 has 14 residues. CDR3 nucleotides: TGTGCCAGCAGTCCCTGGGGGACAGGGGATGGCTACACCTTC. Translation gives CASSPWGTGDGYTF.

The chain combines TRBV2 with TRBJ1-3, with D uncertain. The germline V and J ends were trimmed by 6 bases and 0 bases, with 12 bases remaining between them. The CDR3 is 15 amino acids. Germline values: CDR1 SNHLY, CDR2 FYNNEI. CDR3 DNA: TGTGCCAGCAGAAGTACCACCAGCTCTGGAAACACCATATATTTT. Translated: CASRSTTSSGNTIYF.

The chain couples TRBV6-4 to TRBJ2-6, with D unresolved. The ends were cut back, 3 bases at V and 2 bases at J, with 5 bases in the middle. This CDR3 contains 14 residues. Germline V CDR1 and CDR2: MRHNA, SNTAGT. The CDR3 region is CASSEQAGANVLTF. CDR3 nucleotide sequence: TGTGCCAGCAGTGAGCAGGCTGGGGCCAACGTCCTGACTTTC.

The rearrangement links TRBV6-5 to TRBJ1-2; 7 nucleotides agree with TRBD1. Germline trimming cut 2 bases from V and 5 bases from J; bases unmatched to any gene: 2. Germline CDR1 is MNHEY and CDR2 is SVGAGI. The CDR3 contains 13 residues. CDR3 nucleotide sequence: TGTGCCAGCAGTTACAAGGGGGCATATGGCTACACCTTC. It is translated as CASSYKGAYGYTF.

The rearrangement links TRBV4-3 to TRBJ2-5, with TRBD2 matching over 8 bases. V gave up 2 bases and J gave up 3 bases; unmatched junction bases: 5. Germline V gene data show CDR1 as LGHNA and CDR2 as YSLEER. This CDR3 comprises 15 residues. The CDR3 nucleotides are TGCGCCAGCAGCCAACAGACTAGCGCGGAAGAGACCCAGTACTTC. This gives the protein CASSQQTSAEETQYF.

This clone was picked up one time. The rearrangement links TRBV5-4 to TRBJ2-3; possibly TRBD2 for D (6 bases). Between the trimmed V and J ends, which lost 4 bases and 2 bases, there was a span of 14 bases. This CDR3 has 15 amino acids. CDR1 SGHNT and CDR2 YYREEE come from the germline V gene (reference sequence). Written as DNA, the CDR3 is TGTGCCAGCAGCAAGGCCGGGACTGCCACAGATACGCAGTATTTT. This sequence encodes CASSKAGTATDTQYF.

The V gene is TRBV5-1, the J gene TRBJ2-7, with TRBD2 identical over 9 bases. CDR3 length equals 15 residues. With 4 bases clipped from V and 7 bases from J, the junction kept 12 bases outside the gene matches. CDR1 SGHRS and CDR2 YFSETQ come from the germline V gene. Here the CDR3 reads CASSLLAGGMGEQYF. DNA of the CDR3: TGCGCCAGCAGCCTACTAGCGGGTGGTATGGGGGAGCAGTACTTC.

The chain combines TRBV4-3 with TRBJ2-7; unclear D gene. Trimming cost V 0 bases and J 6 bases, with 6 bases left between them. Germline V gives CDR1 LGHNA, CDR2 YSLEER. The CDR3 consists of 12 residues. The CDR3 here is CASSQDGREQYF. CDR3 sequence (DNA): TGCGCCAGCAGCCAAGATGGGCGCGAGCAGTACTTC.

The chain recombines TRBV15 with TRBJ2-5; D gene uncertain. This CDR3 is 13 amino acids long. In germline, CDR1 is LNHNV, CDR2 YYDKDF (reference sequence). Trimming stripped 1 base from V and 5 bases from J, with 8 bases between. CDR3 nucleotides: TGTGCCACCAGCAGAGGATATCGGGAGACCCAGTACTTC. This encodes CATSRGYRETQYF.

This clone was observed once. The chain recombines TRBV19 with TRBJ2-7, with D tentatively TRBD1 or TRBD2 (5 bases each). This CDR3 spans 15 amino acids. V was shortened by 5 bases and J by 3 bases, with 17 bases between the two germline ends. Germline CDR1 reads LNHDA; CDR2 reads SQIVND (reference sequence). The CDR3 protein is CASSPGPSRSYEQYF. DNA of the CDR3: TGTGCCAGTAGTCCGGGGCCGAGTCGAAGCTACGAGCAGTACTTC.

Regarding this clone: Other DNA sequences within the sample encode an identical CDR3. CDR3 protein: CASSLFPGGLAGVAGELFF. CDR3 sequence (DNA): TGTGCCAGCAGTTTATTCCCCGGGGGACTAGCGGGAGTGGCCGGGGAGCTGTTTTTT. J is TRBJ2-2 and V is TRBV27; 14 bases map to TRBD2. CDR1 is MNHEY, CDR2 SMNVEV, per germline (reference sequence). The V gene end was trimmed by 1 base and the J gene end by 6 bases; junction bases not matched to a gene: 10. CDR3 length: 19 residues.

The V call is TRBV6-5, the J call TRBJ1-2; D ambiguous. V was shortened by 7 bases and J by 8 bases, with 11 bases between the two germline ends. Per the germline V gene, CDR1 is MNHEY and CDR2 is SVGAGI. The CDR3 totals 11 residues. The CDR3: CASKGGSGYTF. The CDR3 DNA reads as TGTGCCAGCAAAGGAGGATCAGGCTACACCTTC.

A single count supports this clone. The V and J genes are TRBV11-3 and TRBJ2-5, with D unresolved. The CDR3 is 14 amino acids. The germline V gene encodes CDR1 SGHNT and CDR2 YENEEA. Trimming took off 1 base at V and 0 bases at J, with 6 bases between the two ends. The DNA of the CDR3 is TGTGCCAGCAGCTTAGTCAGGAACCAAGAGACCCAGTACTTC. It is translated as CASSLVRNQETQYF.

This clone has a single count. The genes are TRBV7-8 and TRBJ2-1; 9 bases match TRBD2. The germline V gene encodes CDR1 SGHVS and CDR2 FQNEAQ. V gave up 5 bases and J gave up 8 bases; unmatched junction bases: 13. This CDR3 spans 16 amino acids. The CDR3 coding sequence is TGTGCCAGCAGCCTTAGCGGGAGCCCCAATAGGCATGAGCAGTTCTTC. This gives the protein CASSLSGSPNRHEQFF. Variable domain in full (rest from reference TRBV7-8 and TRBJ2-1): GAGVSQSPRYKVAKRGQDVALRCDPISGHVSLFWYQQALGQGPEFLTYFQNEAQLDKSGLPSDRFFAERPEGSVSTLKIQRTQQEDSAVYLCASSLSGSPNRHEQFFGPGTRLTVL.

The count of this clone is one. At the DNA level, this CDR3 is encoded by other sequences in the same sample as well. The chain recombines TRBV18 with TRBJ2-1, with 13 bases matching TRBD2. The length of the CDR3 is 18 residues. The germline CDR1 and CDR2 sequences are KGHSH and LQKENI. With V trimmed by 3 bases and J by 7 bases, 12 bases remained unmatched. The CDR3 reads CASSPPRLAGGSRNEQFF. DNA for the CDR3: TGTGCCAGCTCACCCCCCCGACTAGCGGGAGGATCAAGGAATGAGCAGTTCTTC.

The J gene is TRBJ2-7, the V gene TRBV27; D gene unclear. The germline CDR1 and CDR2 sequences are MNHEY and SMNVEV (reference sequence). The length of the CDR3 is 15 residues. V was trimmed by 6 bases and J by 2 bases, leaving 17 bases between them. In nucleotides, the CDR3 is TGTGCCAGCAGACAGAACAGAGCGACCACCTACGAGCAGTACTTC. This codes for CASRQNRATTYEQYF.

The rearrangement uses TRBV4-1 and TRBJ1-1; D uncertain. V lost 1 base to trimming and J lost 1 base, with 7 bases between them. The germline V gene has CDR1 MGHRA and CDR2 YSYEKL. The CDR3 contains 14 residues. Here the CDR3 DNA reads TGCGCCAGCAGCCAAGGAGGATCGAACACTGAAGCTTTCTTT. Its translation is CASSQGGSNTEAFF.

V and J are TRBV7-2 and TRBJ1-5; D unresolved. The CDR3 runs 13 residues. Germline values: CDR1 SGHTA, CDR2 FQGNSA. Trimming removed 3 bases at V and 5 bases at J, with 8 bases between. DNA for the CDR3: TGTGCCAGCAGCTTCGAAAAAGATCAGCCCCAGCATTTT. Protein: CASSFEKDQPQHF.

V and J are TRBV7-2 and TRBJ2-1, with TRBD2 matching 14 bases. This CDR3 is 14 amino acids long. Germline trimming cut 4 bases from V and 13 bases from J; bases unmatched to any gene: 6. In germline, CDR1 is SGHTA, CDR2 FQGNSA. The DNA for the CDR3 is TGTGCCAGCAGCTCAGGACTAGCGGGGGGCCCACAGTTCTTC. It encodes CASSSGLAGGPQFF.

The chain recombines TRBV7-2 with TRBJ2-5; TRBD2 matches at 11 bases. The V gene end was trimmed by 3 bases and the J gene end by 5 bases; junction bases not matched to a gene: 5. Germline V CDR1 and CDR2: SGHTA, FQGNSA. CDR3 size: 15 residues. The CDR3 region is CASSFGLAGRETQYF. The CDR3 DNA sequence: TGTGCCAGCAGCTTCGGACTAGCGGGCAGGGAGACCCAGTACTTC.

Only one count was recorded for this clone. At the DNA level, this CDR3 is encoded by other sequences in the same sample as well. V and J are TRBV5-4 and TRBJ2-3; either TRBD1 or TRBD2 may fit D (5 bases each). The V gene lost 3 bases and the J gene lost 6 bases, with 5 bases spanning the gap. There are 11 residues in the CDR3. Germline V gene lookup returns CDR1 SGHNT and CDR2 YYREEE (reference sequence). The CDR3, as DNA: TGTGCCAGCAGCTGGGGGGATACGCAGTATTTT. As protein: CASSWGDTQYF.

The chain couples TRBV19 to TRBJ2-3, with TRBD2 matching over 8 bases. The CDR3 is 16 residues long. V lost 3 bases to trimming and J lost 4 bases; unmatched junction nucleotides: 9. Germline V CDR1 and CDR2: LNHDA, SQIVND (reference sequence). CDR3 nucleotide sequence: TGTGCCAGTAGTATGCTAAGCGGGAGTGGTCCAGATACGCAGTATTTT. The encoded protein is CASSMLSGSGPDTQYF.

The rearrangement uses TRBV6-1 and TRBJ2-7, with D unclear. V shed 6 bases and J shed 5 bases, with 8 bases lying between them. The CDR3 covers 11 residues. Germline CDR1 and CDR2: MNHNS and SASEGT. CDR3 DNA: TGTGCCAGCAGCCCACTGGACGAGCAGTACTTC. Amino acids: CASSPLDEQYF.

The chain joins TRBV11-3 to TRBJ2-1; 8 bases map to TRBD2. Looked up from germline, CDR1 is SGHNT and CDR2 is YENEEA. There are 14 residues in the CDR3. V lost 5 bases to trimming and J lost 2 bases; unmatched junction nucleotides: 2. CDR3 loop: CASSPGGAYNEQFF. CDR3 sequence (DNA): TGTGCCAGCAGCCCGGGGGGGGCCTACAATGAGCAGTTCTTC.

The chain is built from TRBV6-5 and TRBJ1-5; a possible D gene is TRBD1 (5 bases). The germline V gene encodes CDR1 MNHEY and CDR2 SVGAGI. The CDR3 spans 13 residues. Trimming stripped 9 bases from V and 3 bases from J, with 12 bases between. In DNA, the CDR3 is TGTGCCAGTTCCAGGGATGACAATCAGCCCCAGCATTTT. It yields the protein CASSRDDNQPQHF.